This T cell receptor (beta chain) is from a study of T cells in Graves' hyperthyroidism and ophthalmopathy. Study at large: Peripheral blood was collected at initial diagnosis, before any treatment. Study-level results: With a median lead of 6.5 months before onset, the model predicted ophthalmopathy. Most thyroid clonotypes expanded above 0.001 were also detected in blood.

V was pared by 10 bases and J by 11 bases, with 7 bases of the junction left unmatched. The CDR3 has 10 amino acids. Germline CDR1 reads MDHEN; CDR2 reads SYDVKM. Hyperthyroidism had been newly diagnosed in patients aged 18 to 65, and its duration was under 2 months. RNA transcripts served as the template for amplifying TCR beta CDR3 regions. The HTBI set primed first-round TCR CDR3 RT-PCR. In TCRdb, the multiplex PCR reads were re-called with MiXCR into one record per CDR3 protein. The sample carries fewer than 900,000 distinct CDR3 sequences, around a sixth recorded once. With respect to this clonotype: Its antigen is not identified.

Sequenced input: blood. V usage is TRBV28 and J usage is TRBJ1-1, with 7 nucleotides matching TRBD1. The TCR originated in a woman aged 45-59 years with Graves' hyperthyroidism that later progressed to Graves' ophthalmopathy. This CDR3 is CAIAQGRAFF. CDR3 sequence (DNA): TGTGCCATCGCACAGGGGAGGGCTTTCTTT.